The 3 T cell receptor beta chains below were found in one sample sequenced in a study of T-cell memory formation after mild COVID-19. TCRdb re-analysed the 5' RACE reads in MiXCR, keeping a single row per CDR3 protein. The sample gives approximately 260,000 distinct CDR3 sequences, over 15% of which show up once; 20% to 25% is in the top ten. The sample consisted of PBMCs or a T cell subset sorted from them (not recorded which). These receptors all come from a man aged 18 to 35 who had mild COVID-19 (a few samples of this study predate the infection). Cell type and time point are not known.

The CDR3 loop is CASSLTGPVYEQYF. CDR3 DNA: TGTGCCAGCAGCTTGACAGGGCCGGTCTACGAGCAGTACTTC. The chain uses TRBV7-9 and TRBJ2-7; TRBD1 matches 7 bases. The CDR3 consists of 14 residues. V trimming: 3 bases; J trimming: 3 bases; junction bases outside the gene matches: 5. From germline, CDR1 is SEHNR and CDR2 FQNEAQ (reference sequence).

This clonotype was detected ten times or more. This chain uses TRBV6-4 with TRBJ2-6; D is ambiguous. Trimming left V 2 bases short and J 0 bases short, with 2 bases between. The CDR3 loop spans 14 amino acids. Germline CDR1 reads MRHNA; CDR2 reads SNTAGT. This chain's CDR3 is CASSDNSGANVLTF. CDR3 coding DNA: TGTGCCAGCAGTGACAACTCTGGGGCCAACGTCCTGACTTTC.

This clonotype was seen at least ten times. The chain uses TRBV18 and TRBJ2-3; D is ambiguous. V was shortened by 5 bases and J by 6 bases, with 12 bases between the two germline ends. The germline V gene has CDR1 KGHSH and CDR2 LQKENI. The CDR3 consists of 13 residues. CDR3 amino acids: CASSVGSTDTQYF. The DNA for the CDR3 is TGTGCCAGCTCAGTGGGTAGTACGGATACGCAGTATTTT.